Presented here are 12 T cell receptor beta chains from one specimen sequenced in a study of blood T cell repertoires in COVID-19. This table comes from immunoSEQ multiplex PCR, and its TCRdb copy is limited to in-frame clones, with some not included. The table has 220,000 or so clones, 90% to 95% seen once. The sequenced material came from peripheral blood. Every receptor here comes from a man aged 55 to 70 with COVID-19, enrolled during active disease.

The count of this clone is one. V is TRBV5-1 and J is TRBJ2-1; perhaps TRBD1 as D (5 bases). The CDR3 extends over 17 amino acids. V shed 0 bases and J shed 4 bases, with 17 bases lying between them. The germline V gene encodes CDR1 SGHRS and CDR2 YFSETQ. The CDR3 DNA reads TGCGCCAGCAGCTTGGAAGGAAGGGGCGGACCTTACAATGAGCAGTTCTTC. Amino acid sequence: CASSLEGRGGPYNEQFF.

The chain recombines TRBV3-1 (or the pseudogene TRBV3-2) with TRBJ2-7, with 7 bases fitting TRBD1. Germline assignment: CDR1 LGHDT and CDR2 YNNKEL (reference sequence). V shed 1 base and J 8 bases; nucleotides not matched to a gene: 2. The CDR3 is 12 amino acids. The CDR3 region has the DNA TGTGCCAGCAGCCAAGCACAGGGGAAGCAGTACTTC. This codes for CASSQAQGKQYF.

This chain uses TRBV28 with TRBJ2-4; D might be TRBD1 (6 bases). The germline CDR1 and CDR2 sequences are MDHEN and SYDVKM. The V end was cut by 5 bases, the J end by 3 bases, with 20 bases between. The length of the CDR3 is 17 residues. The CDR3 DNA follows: TGTGCCAGCAGTATCCTTGGAAGGACAGCCTACAAAAACATTCAGTACTTC. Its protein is CASSILGRTAYKNIQYF.

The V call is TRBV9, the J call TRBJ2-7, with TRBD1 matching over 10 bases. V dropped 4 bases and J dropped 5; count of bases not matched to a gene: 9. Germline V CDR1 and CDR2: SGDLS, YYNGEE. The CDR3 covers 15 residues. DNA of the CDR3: TGTGCCAGCAGCCCGTGGACAGGGGGGTCCGACGAGCAGTACTTC. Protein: CASSPWTGGSDEQYF. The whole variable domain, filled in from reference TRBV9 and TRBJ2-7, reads DSGVTQTPKHLITATGQRVTLRCSPRSGDLSVYWYQQSLDQGLQFLIQYYNGEERAKGNILERFSAQQFPDLHSELNLSSLELGDSALYFCASSPWTGGSDEQYFGPGTRLTVT.

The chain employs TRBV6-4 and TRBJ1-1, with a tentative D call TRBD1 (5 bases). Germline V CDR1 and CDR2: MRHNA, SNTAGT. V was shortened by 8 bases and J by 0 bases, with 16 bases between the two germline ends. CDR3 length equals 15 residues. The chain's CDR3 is CASRRTKVMNTEAFF. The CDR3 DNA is TGTGCCAGCCGGCGGACAAAGGTTATGAACACTGAAGCTTTCTTT.

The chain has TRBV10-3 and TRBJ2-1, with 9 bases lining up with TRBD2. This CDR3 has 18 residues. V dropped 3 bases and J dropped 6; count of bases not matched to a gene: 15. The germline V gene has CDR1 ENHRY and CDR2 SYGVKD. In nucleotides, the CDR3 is TGTGCCATCAGTGACTCCGGGACAGTGCGGGGGGGCCCCAATGAGCAGTTCTTC. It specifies CAISDSGTVRGGPNEQFF.

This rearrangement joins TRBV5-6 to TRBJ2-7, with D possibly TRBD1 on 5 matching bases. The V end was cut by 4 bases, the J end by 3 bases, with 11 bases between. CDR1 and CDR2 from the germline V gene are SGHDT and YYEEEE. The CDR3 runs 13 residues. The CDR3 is CASSLRQHYEQYF. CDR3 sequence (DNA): TGTGCCAGCAGCCTTCGACAGCACTACGAGCAGTACTTC.

The CDR3 coding sequence is TGTGCCAGCAGCTTGCTAGGAAGGACTAGCGGGAAGGTCGGGGAGCTGTTTTTT. As protein: CASSLLGRTSGKVGELFF. The chain employs TRBV5-6 and TRBJ2-2; TRBD2 matches at 12 bases. The CDR3 spans 18 residues. Germline CDR1 is SGHDT and CDR2 is YYEEEE. V dropped 1 base and J dropped 7; count of bases not matched to a gene: 11.

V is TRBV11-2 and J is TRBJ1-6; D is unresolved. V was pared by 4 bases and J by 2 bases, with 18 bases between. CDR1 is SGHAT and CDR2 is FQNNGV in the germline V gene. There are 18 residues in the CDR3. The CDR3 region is CASSWKPPSGTYNSPLHF. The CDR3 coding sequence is TGTGCCAGCAGCTGGAAGCCCCCCTCCGGGACCTATAATTCACCCCTCCACTTT.

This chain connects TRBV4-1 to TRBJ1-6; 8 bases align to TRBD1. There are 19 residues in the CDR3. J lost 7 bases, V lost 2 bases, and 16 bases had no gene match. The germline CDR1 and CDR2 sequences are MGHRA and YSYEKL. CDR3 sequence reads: CASSQSGDRSSGPNSPLHF. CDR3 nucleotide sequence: TGCGCCAGCAGCCAAAGTGGGGACAGGAGCTCTGGGCCCAATTCACCCCTCCACTTT.

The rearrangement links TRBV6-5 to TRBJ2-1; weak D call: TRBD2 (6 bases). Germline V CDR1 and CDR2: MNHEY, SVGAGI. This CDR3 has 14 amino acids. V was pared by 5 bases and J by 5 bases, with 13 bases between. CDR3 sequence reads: CASSPRGLNNEQFF. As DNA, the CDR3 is TGTGCCAGCAGTCCAAGGGGACTTAACAATGAGCAGTTCTTC.

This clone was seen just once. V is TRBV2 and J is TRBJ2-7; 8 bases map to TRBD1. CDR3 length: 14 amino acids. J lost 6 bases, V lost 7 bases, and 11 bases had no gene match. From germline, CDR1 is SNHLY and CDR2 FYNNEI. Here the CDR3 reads CASTRGQEAGEQYF. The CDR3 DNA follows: TGTGCCAGCACTAGGGGACAGGAAGCAGGCGAGCAGTACTTC.